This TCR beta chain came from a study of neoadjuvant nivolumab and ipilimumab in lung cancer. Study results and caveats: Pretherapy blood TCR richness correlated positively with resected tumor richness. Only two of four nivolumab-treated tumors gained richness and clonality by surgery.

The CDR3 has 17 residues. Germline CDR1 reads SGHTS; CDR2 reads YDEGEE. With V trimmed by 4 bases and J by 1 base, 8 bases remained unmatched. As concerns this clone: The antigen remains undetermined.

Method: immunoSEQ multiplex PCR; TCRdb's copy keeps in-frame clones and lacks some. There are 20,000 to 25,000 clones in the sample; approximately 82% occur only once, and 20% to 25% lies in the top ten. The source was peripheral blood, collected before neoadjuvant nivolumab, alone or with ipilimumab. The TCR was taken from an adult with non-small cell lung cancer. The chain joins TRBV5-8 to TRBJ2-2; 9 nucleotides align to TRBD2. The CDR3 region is CASSPYRLAENTGELFF. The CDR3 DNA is TGTGCCAGCAGCCCTTACCGACTAGCGGAGAACACCGGGGAGCTGTTTTTT. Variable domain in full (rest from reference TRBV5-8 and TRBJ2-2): EAGVTQSPTHLIKTRGQQATLRCSPISGHTSVYWYQQALGLGLQFLLWYDEGEERNRGNFPPRFSGRQFPNYSSELNVNALELEDSALYLCASSPYRLAENTGELFFGEGSRLTVL.